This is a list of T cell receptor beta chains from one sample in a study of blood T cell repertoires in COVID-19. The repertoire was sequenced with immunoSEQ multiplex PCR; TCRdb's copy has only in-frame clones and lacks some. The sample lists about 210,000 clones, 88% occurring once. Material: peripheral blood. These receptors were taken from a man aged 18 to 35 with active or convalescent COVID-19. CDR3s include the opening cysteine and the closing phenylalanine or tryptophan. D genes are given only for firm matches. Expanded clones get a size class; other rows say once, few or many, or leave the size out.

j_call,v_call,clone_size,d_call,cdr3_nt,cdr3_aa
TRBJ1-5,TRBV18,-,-,TGTGCCAGCTCTCGACTCCAGGGCAGTAGAGAGCCCCAGCATTTT,CASSRLQGSREPQHF
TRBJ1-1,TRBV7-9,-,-,TGTGCCAGCAGCTTAGGGACAGCCAAGATCACTGAAGCTTTCTTT,CASSLGTAKITEAFF
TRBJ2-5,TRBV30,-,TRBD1,TGTGCCTGGGGACAGGGGCAAGAGACCCAGTACTTC,CAWGQGQETQYF
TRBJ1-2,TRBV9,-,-,TGTGCCAGCAGCGTGAGACCGGACAAGGACAACTATGGCTACACCTTC,CASSVRPDKDNYGYTF
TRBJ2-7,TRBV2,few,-,TGTGCCAGCAGTGAAGGAGAGAACTACGAGCAGTACTTC,CASSEGENYEQYF
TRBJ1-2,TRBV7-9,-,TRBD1,TGTGCCAGCAGCTACGGGACAGGGGAGCGGGGCTACACCTTC,CASSYGTGERGYTF
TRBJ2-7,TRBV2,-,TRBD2,TGTGCCAGCAGGGGTGGAGCGGGATTGAGCCCCTACGAGCAGTACTTC,CASRGGAGLSPYEQYF
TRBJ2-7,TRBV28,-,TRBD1,TGTGCCAGCAGTTTTATCCCCGGACAGGGAGGTGGCGAGCAGTACTTC,CASSFIPGQGGGEQYF
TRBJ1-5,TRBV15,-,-,TGTGCCACCAGCAGAGAGGACAGACGGGCGCAGCCCCAGCATTTT,CATSREDRRAQPQHF
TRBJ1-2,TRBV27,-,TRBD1,TGTGCCAGCAGCCTTGACTTCGGGACAGGGCTACTATATGGCTACACCTTC,CASSLDFGTGLLYGYTF
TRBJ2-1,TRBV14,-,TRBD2,TGTGCCAGCAGCCCCAACGGACAGGGACTAGCGGGAGGGCACAATGAGCAGTTCTTC,CASSPNGQGLAGGHNEQFF
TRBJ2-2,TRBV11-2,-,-,TGTGCCAGCAGCTCGGGACTTGCGAACACCGGGGAGCTGTTTTTT,CASSSGLANTGELFF
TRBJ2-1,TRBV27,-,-,TGTGCCAGCAGTTTATCCCCCCCCGCGGAGCGTCTCCACAATGAGCAGTTCTTC,CASSLSPPAERLHNEQFF
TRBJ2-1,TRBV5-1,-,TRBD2,TGCGCCAGCAGGTTGTTTAGCGGGGATGAGCAGTTCTTC,CASRLFSGDEQFF